This T cell receptor beta chain originates from a study of T-cell memory formation after mild COVID-19. A single record per CDR3 protein comes from TCRdb applying MiXCR to the 5' RACE reads. The sample has some 450,000 distinct CDR3 sequences, around 19% seen once. Per germline, CDR1 ENHRY and CDR2 SYGVKD. CDR3 length equals 14 residues. The ends lost 6 bases at V and 3 bases at J; junction bases unmatched: 5. The sequence was obtained from an adult woman who had mild COVID-19 (a few samples of this study predate the infection). Cell type and time point are not known. The sample taken for sequencing was PBMCs or a T cell subset sorted from them (not recorded which). V is TRBV10-3 and J is TRBJ2-5, with 9 bases matching TRBD1. The CDR3 region is CAIRADRGKETQYF. The CDR3, as DNA: TGTGCCATCAGAGCAGACAGGGGGAAAGAGACCCAGTACTTC.